This T cell receptor (beta chain) was sequenced during a study of OX40 agonist ivuxolimab in advanced cancers. Regarding the study as a whole: The investigators did not determine what antigen specificity the expanded peripheral T cells had. At 0.1 to 3.0 mg/kg and by week 6, clonal expansion occurred in CD4+ and CD8+ blood T cells.

The method was immunoSEQ multiplex PCR; TCRdb's version includes in-frame clones alone and lacks a portion of them. The table includes around 67,000 clones, about 85% detected once. CDR1 is SGHTA and CDR2 is FQGNSA in the germline V gene. V was trimmed by 1 base and J by 10 bases, leaving 7 bases between them. This CDR3 is built from 11 residues. Worth noting for this clone: Its antigen is still unknown.

The chain recombines TRBV7-2 with TRBJ1-1, with D possibly matching TRBD1 (5 bases). The receptor's source is an adult with an advanced solid tumor such as melanoma, head and neck, liver or kidney cancer. This material consisted of CD4+ or CD8+ T cells sorted from blood, taken in a trial of the OX40 agonist ivuxolimab. The CDR3 reads CASSLGGVAFF. CDR3 nucleotides: TGTGCCAGCAGCTTAGGGGGGGTAGCTTTCTTT. The variable domain in full, completed from reference TRBV7-2 and TRBJ1-1, reads GAGVSQSPSNKVTEKGKDVELRCDPISGHTALYWYRQSLGQGLEFLIYFQGNSAPDKSGLPSDRFSAERTGGSVSTLTIQRTQQEDSAVYLCASSLGGVAFFGQGTRLTVV.